The rows below give T cell receptor beta chains drawn from one sample of a study of blood T cells in healthy people across ages. Via MiXCR, TCRdb re-called the 5' RACE reads, giving one row per CDR3 protein. The table shows 650,000 to 800,000 distinct CDR3 sequences, with about 51% occurring only once. The sequenced sample was blood. These receptors all stem from a woman older than 75 in good health. The CDR3 runs from the conserved cysteine through the conserved F or W. The order of the fields is CDR3 protein, CDR3 DNA, D gene, clone size, J gene, V gene. A D gene is named only where the DNA matches it firmly. Rows give clone size only sometimes, using once, few, many, or a class for an expanded clone.

CDR3aa: CASSGADYNYGYTF
CDR3nt: TGCGCCAGCAGCGGGGCAGACTATAACTATGGCTACACCTTC
d_gene: -
abundance: -
j_gene: TRBJ1-2
v_gene: TRBV5-1

CDR3aa: CASSLALSGSEQYF
CDR3nt: TGTGCCAGCAGCTTAGCGCTGAGCGGGAGCGAGCAGTACTTC
d_gene: TRBD2
abundance: -
j_gene: TRBJ2-7
v_gene: TRBV7-6

CDR3aa: CASSLVAYYGYTF
CDR3nt: TGTGCCAGCAGCTTAGTAGCGTACTATGGCTACACCTTC
d_gene: -
abundance: many
j_gene: TRBJ1-2
v_gene: TRBV7-2

CDR3aa: CSGRTSGNYKQYF
CDR3nt: TGCAGCGGTAGGACTAGCGGAAACTACAAGCAGTACTTC
d_gene: TRBD2
abundance: -
j_gene: TRBJ2-4
v_gene: TRBV29-1

CDR3aa: CASRGQSNTGELFF
CDR3nt: TGTGCCAGCCGGGGACAATCGAACACCGGGGAGCTGTTTTTT
d_gene: -
abundance: -
j_gene: TRBJ2-2
v_gene: TRBV2

CDR3aa: CASSLSSSSGYGYTF
CDR3nt: TGTGCCAGCAGCTTATCTTCGTCCAGTGGCTATGGCTACACCTTC
d_gene: -
abundance: many
j_gene: TRBJ1-2
v_gene: TRBV7-2

CDR3aa: CASSYNQQFF
CDR3nt: TGTGCCAGCAGTTACAATCAGCAGTTCTTC
d_gene: -
abundance: many
j_gene: TRBJ2-1
v_gene: TRBV12-3/TRBV12-4

CDR3aa: CSARTSGRIEQFF
CDR3nt: TGCAGTGCTAGGACTAGCGGGAGGATTGAGCAGTTCTTC
d_gene: TRBD2
abundance: -
j_gene: TRBJ2-1
v_gene: TRBV20-1

CDR3aa: CSAWGGTNSYEQYF
CDR3nt: TGCAGTGCATGGGGAGGTACCAACTCCTACGAGCAGTACTTC
d_gene: -
abundance: -
j_gene: TRBJ2-7
v_gene: TRBV20-1

CDR3aa: CSVESGADTQYF
CDR3nt: TGCAGCGTTGAATCCGGCGCAGATACGCAGTATTTT
d_gene: -
abundance: -
j_gene: TRBJ2-3
v_gene: TRBV29-1

CDR3aa: CASSFSRRYEQYF
CDR3nt: TGTGCCAGCAGTTTCTCGAGGCGCTACGAGCAGTACTTC
d_gene: -
abundance: -
j_gene: TRBJ2-7
v_gene: TRBV27

CDR3aa: CASSYSGGTGEAFF
CDR3nt: TGTGCCAGCAGTTACTCGGGGGGTACCGGTGAAGCTTTCTTT
d_gene: -
abundance: -
j_gene: TRBJ1-1
v_gene: TRBV6-6

CDR3aa: CASSVVGGSTDTQYF
CDR3nt: TGTGCCAGCAGCGTAGTCGGGGGGAGCACAGATACGCAGTATTTT
d_gene: TRBD2
abundance: -
j_gene: TRBJ2-3
v_gene: TRBV9

CDR3aa: CASSPPLDYEQYF
CDR3nt: TGTGCCAGCAGCCCCCCCCTTGACTACGAGCAGTACTTC
d_gene: -
abundance: -
j_gene: TRBJ2-7
v_gene: TRBV3-1

CDR3aa: CASNRGQMGYGYTF
CDR3nt: TGTGCCAGCAACCGGGGACAGATGGGCTATGGCTACACCTTC
d_gene: TRBD1
abundance: many
j_gene: TRBJ1-2
v_gene: TRBV2

CDR3aa: CASSQVGQGRGYTF
CDR3nt: TGCGCCAGCAGCCAAGTAGGCCAGGGACGTGGCTACACCTTC
d_gene: -
abundance: -
j_gene: TRBJ1-2
v_gene: TRBV4-1